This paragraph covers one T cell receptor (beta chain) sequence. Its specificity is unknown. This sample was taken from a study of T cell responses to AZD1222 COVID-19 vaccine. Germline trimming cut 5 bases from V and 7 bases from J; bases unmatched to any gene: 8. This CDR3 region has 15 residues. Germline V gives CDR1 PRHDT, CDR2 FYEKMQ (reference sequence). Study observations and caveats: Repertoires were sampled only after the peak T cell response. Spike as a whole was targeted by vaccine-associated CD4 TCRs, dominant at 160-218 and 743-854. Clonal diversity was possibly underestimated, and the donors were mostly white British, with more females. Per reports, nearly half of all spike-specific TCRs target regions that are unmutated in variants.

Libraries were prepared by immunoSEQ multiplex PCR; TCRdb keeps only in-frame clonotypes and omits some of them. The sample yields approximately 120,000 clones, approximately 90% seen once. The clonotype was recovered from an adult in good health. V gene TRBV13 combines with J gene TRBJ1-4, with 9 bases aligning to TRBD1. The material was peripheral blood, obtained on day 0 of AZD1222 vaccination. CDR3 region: CASSISGTGTEKLFF. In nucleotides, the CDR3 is TGTGCCAGCAGCATTTCCGGGACAGGGACTGAAAAACTGTTTTTT.